This T cell receptor beta chain comes out of a study of T-cell memory formation after mild COVID-19. The overall study: TCR clusters largely stayed donor specific. General study points: Cross-reactive memory apparently joined, as some responding clones appeared in pre-infection memory.

In this sample, this clonotype turned up a few times. Antigen unknown. MiXCR, run by TCRdb on the 5' RACE reads, gives a single entry per CDR3 protein. The repertoire holds 300,000 to 400,000 distinct CDR3 sequences, with approximately 29% as singletons. V lost 6 bases and J lost 4, with 15 bases in between. CDR1 is SQVTM, CDR2 ANQGSEA, per germline. The CDR3 consists of 13 residues. The receptor was derived from an adult woman who had mild COVID-19 (a few samples of this study predate the infection). Cell type and time point are not known. The chain uses TRBV29-1 and TRBJ1-2; maybe TRBD1 (5 bases). The sequencing input was PBMCs or a T cell subset sorted from them (not recorded which). Here the CDR3 DNA reads TGCAGCGTCACGGGGGTCGGGGGCTATGGCTACACCTTC. Its translation: CSVTGVGGYGYTF.